This T cell receptor beta chain was retrieved from a study of tumor-infiltrating lymphocytes in oesophageal squamous cell carcinoma. TCRdb redid the calling of the PCR reads with MiXCR, one entry per CDR3 protein. There are some 13,000 distinct CDR3 sequences in the sample; approximately 50% occur only once, and about 42% lies in the top ten. The CDR3 length is 15 residues. In germline, CDR1 is MNHEY, CDR2 SVGAGI. This TCR derives from a female donor with esophageal squamous cell carcinoma. The V call is TRBV6-5, the J call TRBJ2-5, with D possibly matching TRBD1 (5 bases). The closer fit of TRBJ2-7 to the DNA end suggests the J call may be wrong. The sample taken for sequencing was esophageal tumor tissue. The CDR3 spells CASSYSKGFGDEQYF. The CDR3 coding sequence is TGTGCCAGCAGTTACTCGAAGGGGTTCGGAGACGAGCAGTACTTC.